This is a list of T cell receptor beta chains from one sample in a study of shared clonotypes between healthy human individuals. The repertoire was sequenced with immunoSEQ multiplex PCR; TCRdb's copy has only in-frame clones and lacks some. Altogether about 680,000 clones are present, 92% being singletons, with the ten largest covering more than 20%. Sequenced material: naive CD8+ T cells sorted from blood. Receptors originate from a man aged 25 to 40 in good health. The CDR3 runs from the conserved cysteine through the conserved F or W. The D gene is left open where the match is weak. Clone sizes are given selectively: once, few, many, or a class where the clone is expanded.

j_call: TRBJ2-7
v_call: TRBV30
clone_size: -
d_call: -
cdr3_aa: CAWSVSVSPGEQYF
cdr3_nt: TGTGCCTGGAGTGTTTCCGTCTCTCCGGGCGAGCAGTACTTC

j_call: TRBJ2-5
v_call: TRBV6-6
clone_size: -
d_call: -
cdr3_aa: CASSGSAGEETQYF
cdr3_nt: TGTGCCAGCAGTGGTTCGGCTGGGGAAGAGACCCAGTACTTC

j_call: TRBJ2-3
v_call: TRBV2
clone_size: -
d_call: TRBD2
cdr3_aa: CASSPWTSGDTDTQYF
cdr3_nt: TGTGCCAGCAGTCCTTGGACTAGCGGCGACACAGATACGCAGTATTTT

j_call: TRBJ2-2
v_call: TRBV14
clone_size: -
d_call: -
cdr3_aa: CASSQGIYTGELFF
cdr3_nt: TGTGCCAGCAGCCAGGGGATATACACCGGGGAGCTGTTTTTT

j_call: TRBJ2-2
v_call: TRBV30
clone_size: -
d_call: TRBD1
cdr3_aa: CAWIDGGTGAGYNTGELFF
cdr3_nt: TGTGCCTGGATAGATGGCGGGACAGGGGCCGGTTACAACACCGGGGAGCTGTTTTTT

j_call: TRBJ2-1
v_call: TRBV4-1
clone_size: -
d_call: TRBD1
cdr3_aa: CASSLDTGGVYNEQFF
cdr3_nt: TGCGCCAGCAGCTTAGACACAGGGGGCGTCTACAATGAGCAGTTCTTC

j_call: TRBJ1-5
v_call: TRBV7-8
clone_size: few
d_call: -
cdr3_aa: CASSRAVGNQPQHF
cdr3_nt: TGTGCCAGCAGCAGGGCTGTCGGCAATCAGCCCCAGCATTTT

j_call: TRBJ2-7
v_call: TRBV19
clone_size: -
d_call: -
cdr3_aa: CASSMWGAPYEQYF
cdr3_nt: TGTGCCAGTAGTATGTGGGGGGCGCCCTACGAGCAGTACTTC

j_call: TRBJ2-7
v_call: TRBV28
clone_size: -
d_call: -
cdr3_aa: CASSLWSGKPYEQYF
cdr3_nt: TGTGCCAGCAGTTTATGGTCAGGGAAACCCTACGAGCAGTACTTC

j_call: TRBJ2-3
v_call: TRBV4-1
clone_size: -
d_call: TRBD2
cdr3_aa: CASSPSGGGPWSPDTQYF
cdr3_nt: TGCGCCAGCAGCCCCTCGGGGGGAGGGCCATGGTCCCCAGATACGCAGTATTTT

j_call: TRBJ2-1
v_call: TRBV29-1
clone_size: -
d_call: -
cdr3_aa: CSVEGGNNEQFF
cdr3_nt: TGCAGCGTTGAGGGGGGCAACAATGAGCAGTTCTTC

j_call: TRBJ1-4
v_call: TRBV19
clone_size: -
d_call: TRBD1
cdr3_aa: CASSTWTGNREKLFF
cdr3_nt: TGTGCCAGTAGTACGTGGACAGGGAATAGGGAAAAACTGTTTTTT

j_call: TRBJ2-7
v_call: TRBV5-5
clone_size: -
d_call: -
cdr3_aa: CASSLVGHYEQYF
cdr3_nt: TGTGCCAGCAGCTTGGTAGGCCACTACGAGCAGTACTTC

j_call: TRBJ2-7
v_call: TRBV27
clone_size: -
d_call: TRBD1
cdr3_aa: CASSRGTGRYEQYF
cdr3_nt: TGTGCCAGCAGTAGAGGGACAGGGAGATACGAGCAGTACTTC

j_call: TRBJ2-5
v_call: TRBV7-2
clone_size: -
d_call: -
cdr3_aa: CASSLLGETQYF
cdr3_nt: TGTGCCAGCAGCTTATTGGGGGAGACCCAGTACTTC

j_call: TRBJ1-5
v_call: TRBV25-1
clone_size: -
d_call: -
cdr3_aa: CASSTDQPQHF
cdr3_nt: TGTGCCAGCAGCACCGATCAGCCCCAGCATTTT

j_call: TRBJ2-7
v_call: TRBV28
clone_size: -
d_call: -
cdr3_aa: CASSYLSGVTYEQYF
cdr3_nt: TGTGCCAGCAGTTACTTGTCGGGGGTTACCTACGAGCAGTACTTC

j_call: TRBJ1-5
v_call: TRBV19
clone_size: -
d_call: TRBD1
cdr3_aa: CASSMGQGANQPQHF
cdr3_nt: TGTGCCAGTAGTATGGGACAGGGGGCAAATCAGCCCCAGCATTTT

j_call: TRBJ2-2
v_call: TRBV27
clone_size: -
d_call: TRBD2
cdr3_aa: CASSSRPSGTTYTGELFF
cdr3_nt: TGTGCCAGCAGTTCCCGGCCTTCCGGGACTACCTACACCGGGGAGCTGTTTTTT

j_call: TRBJ2-7
v_call: TRBV27
clone_size: -
d_call: -
cdr3_aa: CASSPEIAETYEQYF
cdr3_nt: TGTGCCAGCAGTCCCGAGATAGCGGAAACCTACGAGCAGTACTTC

j_call: TRBJ2-5
v_call: TRBV15
clone_size: -
d_call: -
cdr3_aa: CATSRDGSKETQYF
cdr3_nt: TGTGCCACCAGCAGAGACGGAAGCAAAGAGACCCAGTACTTC

j_call: TRBJ1-5
v_call: TRBV23-1
clone_size: -
d_call: -
cdr3_aa: CASSPPPQHF
cdr3_nt: TGCGCCAGCAGTCCTCCGCCCCAGCATTTT

j_call: TRBJ2-1
v_call: TRBV7-9
clone_size: -
d_call: TRBD1
cdr3_aa: CASSFPEPDRGYPNEQFF
cdr3_nt: TGTGCCAGCAGCTTTCCTGAACCCGACAGGGGTTATCCCAATGAGCAGTTCTTC

j_call: TRBJ2-1
v_call: TRBV13
clone_size: -
d_call: TRBD1
cdr3_aa: CASSLRGRYNEQFF
cdr3_nt: TGTGCCAGCAGCTTAAGGGGGCGCTACAATGAGCAGTTCTTC

j_call: TRBJ1-4
v_call: TRBV7-9
clone_size: -
d_call: TRBD1
cdr3_aa: CASSLAGTVEKLFF
cdr3_nt: TGTGCCAGCAGCTTAGCGGGGACAGTCGAAAAACTGTTTTTT

j_call: TRBJ2-1
v_call: TRBV29-1
clone_size: -
d_call: TRBD2
cdr3_aa: CSVERWQREGRDYNEQFF
cdr3_nt: TGCAGCGTTGAACGTTGGCAAAGGGAGGGGAGGGACTACAATGAGCAGTTCTTC

j_call: TRBJ1-5
v_call: TRBV6-1
clone_size: -
d_call: -
cdr3_aa: CASGQEKSNQPQHF
cdr3_nt: TGTGCCAGCGGGCAGGAGAAGAGCAATCAGCCCCAGCATTTT

j_call: TRBJ2-5
v_call: TRBV27
clone_size: -
d_call: TRBD2
cdr3_aa: CASRPGLAAQETQYF
cdr3_nt: TGTGCCAGCAGGCCAGGACTAGCGGCACAAGAGACCCAGTACTTC

j_call: TRBJ2-1
v_call: TRBV27
clone_size: -
d_call: -
cdr3_aa: CASSFRRSSYNEQFF
cdr3_nt: TGTGCCAGCAGTTTTCGTCGCAGCTCCTACAATGAGCAGTTCTTC

j_call: TRBJ2-7
v_call: TRBV27
clone_size: -
d_call: TRBD2
cdr3_aa: CASSFRLAGGYEQYF
cdr3_nt: TGTGCCAGCAGTTTCCGACTAGCGGGAGGCTACGAGCAGTACTTC

j_call: TRBJ1-2
v_call: TRBV7-7
clone_size: -
d_call: -
cdr3_aa: CAPLPARGAYGYTF
cdr3_nt: TGTGCACCCCTTCCGGCTAGGGGAGCCTATGGCTACACCTTC

j_call: TRBJ2-7
v_call: TRBV4-3
clone_size: -
d_call: -
cdr3_aa: CASSQGIGLQIEQYF
cdr3_nt: TGCGCCAGCAGCCAAGGCATCGGACTACAGATCGAGCAGTACTTC

j_call: TRBJ2-1
v_call: TRBV7-9
clone_size: -
d_call: TRBD2
cdr3_aa: CASLAGGPGEQFF
cdr3_nt: TGTGCCTCACTAGCGGGAGGGCCGGGTGAGCAGTTCTTC

j_call: TRBJ2-7
v_call: TRBV30
clone_size: -
d_call: -
cdr3_aa: CAWSVGQGYEQYF
cdr3_nt: TGTGCCTGGAGTGTAGGTCAAGGGTACGAGCAGTACTTC

j_call: TRBJ2-7
v_call: TRBV2
clone_size: -
d_call: TRBD2
cdr3_aa: CASSTTGGSGMTYEQYF
cdr3_nt: TGTGCCAGCAGCACCACCGGGGGTAGCGGGATGACCTACGAGCAGTACTTC

j_call: TRBJ2-1
v_call: TRBV19
clone_size: -
d_call: TRBD2
cdr3_aa: CASSIGDYYNEQFF
cdr3_nt: TGTGCCAGTAGTATAGGGGACTACTACAATGAGCAGTTCTTC

j_call: TRBJ2-2
v_call: TRBV4-2
clone_size: -
d_call: -
cdr3_aa: CASSQDRADKYTGELFF
cdr3_nt: TGTGCCAGCAGCCAAGATCGGGCAGATAAGTACACCGGGGAGCTGTTTTTT

j_call: TRBJ1-5
v_call: TRBV28
clone_size: -
d_call: TRBD1
cdr3_aa: CACTGGSNQPQHF
cdr3_nt: TGTGCCTGTACAGGGGGAAGCAATCAGCCCCAGCATTTT

j_call: TRBJ1-1
v_call: TRBV27
clone_size: once
d_call: TRBD1
cdr3_aa: CASSKGQRAFF
cdr3_nt: TGTGCCAGCAGTAAGGGACAGAGGGCTTTCTTT

j_call: TRBJ1-1
v_call: TRBV4-3
clone_size: -
d_call: TRBD1
cdr3_aa: CASSQPGQGNTEAFF
cdr3_nt: TGCGCCAGCAGCCAACCGGGACAGGGGAACACTGAAGCTTTCTTT

j_call: TRBJ2-7
v_call: TRBV11-3
clone_size: -
d_call: -
cdr3_aa: CASSARESATYEQYF
cdr3_nt: TGTGCCAGCAGCGCCCGGGAATCGGCCACCTACGAGCAGTACTTC

j_call: TRBJ2-3
v_call: TRBV27
clone_size: -
d_call: -
cdr3_aa: CASSLLSVLGADTQYF
cdr3_nt: TGTGCCAGCAGTCTCCTTTCCGTATTGGGGGCAGATACGCAGTATTTT

j_call: TRBJ2-1
v_call: TRBV10-3
clone_size: -
d_call: TRBD2
cdr3_aa: CAISVGLAGVEEQFF
cdr3_nt: TGTGCCATCAGTGTCGGACTAGCGGGAGTCGAGGAGCAGTTCTTC

j_call: TRBJ2-5
v_call: TRBV27
clone_size: -
d_call: -
cdr3_aa: CASSPGDLQETQYF
cdr3_nt: TGTGCCAGCAGCCCTGGGGACTTACAAGAGACCCAGTACTTC

j_call: TRBJ2-4
v_call: TRBV7-2
clone_size: -
d_call: TRBD1
cdr3_aa: CASSLVRTGTKNIQYF
cdr3_nt: TGTGCCAGCAGCTTAGTCAGGACAGGGACCAAAAACATTCAGTACTTC

j_call: TRBJ2-5
v_call: TRBV27
clone_size: -
d_call: -
cdr3_aa: CANTMRQETQYF
cdr3_nt: TGTGCCAACACAATGAGACAAGAGACCCAGTACTTC

j_call: TRBJ2-1
v_call: TRBV27
clone_size: -
d_call: -
cdr3_aa: CASTASDNEQFF
cdr3_nt: TGTGCCAGCACCGCTAGCGACAATGAGCAGTTCTTC

j_call: TRBJ2-7
v_call: TRBV27
clone_size: -
d_call: TRBD2
cdr3_aa: CASSSGLAAYEQYF
cdr3_nt: TGTGCCAGCAGTTCAGGACTAGCGGCCTACGAGCAGTACTTC

j_call: TRBJ2-5
v_call: TRBV7-6
clone_size: -
d_call: -
cdr3_aa: CASSLELETQYF
cdr3_nt: TGTGCCAGCAGCTTAGAGTTGGAGACCCAGTACTTC

j_call: TRBJ2-1
v_call: TRBV5-1
clone_size: -
d_call: TRBD2
cdr3_aa: CASSLTLAGGPNEQFF
cdr3_nt: TGCGCCAGCAGCTTGACCCTAGCGGGAGGTCCCAATGAGCAGTTCTTC

j_call: TRBJ1-1
v_call: TRBV20-1
clone_size: -
d_call: TRBD1
cdr3_aa: CSWGTEGEAFF
cdr3_nt: TGCAGCTGGGGGACAGAGGGGGAGGCTTTCTTT

j_call: TRBJ1-1
v_call: TRBV7-9
clone_size: -
d_call: -
cdr3_aa: CASSLGTAPEAFF
cdr3_nt: TGTGCCAGCAGCTTAGGGACAGCCCCTGAAGCTTTCTTT

j_call: TRBJ2-2
v_call: TRBV27
clone_size: once
d_call: -
cdr3_aa: CASSLGLNTGELFF
cdr3_nt: TGTGCCAGCAGTTTAGGGCTAAACACCGGGGAGCTGTTTTTT

j_call: TRBJ2-5
v_call: TRBV5-4
clone_size: -
d_call: -
cdr3_aa: CASSWRGWGETQYF
cdr3_nt: TGTGCCAGCAGCTGGAGGGGGTGGGGAGAGACCCAGTACTTC

j_call: TRBJ1-1
v_call: TRBV9
clone_size: -
d_call: -
cdr3_aa: CASRKDTNTEAFF
cdr3_nt: TGTGCCAGCAGGAAGGACACGAACACTGAAGCTTTCTTT

j_call: TRBJ1-2
v_call: TRBV29-1
clone_size: -
d_call: TRBD1
cdr3_aa: CSVEWVRGQPDYGYTF
cdr3_nt: TGCAGCGTTGAATGGGTCAGGGGGCAACCCGACTATGGCTACACCTTC

j_call: TRBJ2-7
v_call: TRBV7-8
clone_size: -
d_call: -
cdr3_aa: CASSQSQGGPAYEQYF
cdr3_nt: TGTGCCAGCAGTCAGAGCCAAGGCGGGCCGGCCTACGAGCAGTACTTC

j_call: TRBJ2-3
v_call: TRBV10-2
clone_size: once
d_call: TRBD2
cdr3_aa: CASRDGLAETDTQYF
cdr3_nt: TGCGCCAGCAGGGACGGACTAGCCGAGACAGATACGCAGTATTTT

j_call: TRBJ2-7
v_call: TRBV19
clone_size: -
d_call: -
cdr3_aa: CASREDRYPYEQYF
cdr3_nt: TGTGCCAGTAGGGAGGACCGCTACCCTTACGAGCAGTACTTC